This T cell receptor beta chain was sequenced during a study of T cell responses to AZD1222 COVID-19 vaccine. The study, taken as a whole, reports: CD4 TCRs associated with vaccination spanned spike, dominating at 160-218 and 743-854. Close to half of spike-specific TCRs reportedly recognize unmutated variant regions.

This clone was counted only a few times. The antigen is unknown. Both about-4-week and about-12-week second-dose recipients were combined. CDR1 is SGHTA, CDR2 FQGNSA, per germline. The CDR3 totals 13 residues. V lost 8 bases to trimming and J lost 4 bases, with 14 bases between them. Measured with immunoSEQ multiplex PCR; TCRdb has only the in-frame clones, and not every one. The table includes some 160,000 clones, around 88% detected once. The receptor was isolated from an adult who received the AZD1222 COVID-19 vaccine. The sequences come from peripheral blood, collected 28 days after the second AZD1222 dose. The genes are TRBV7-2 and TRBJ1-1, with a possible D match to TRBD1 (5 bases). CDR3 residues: CASSRGAATEAFF. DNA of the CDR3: TGTGCCAGCTCACGAGGGGCGGCCACTGAAGCTTTCTTT.